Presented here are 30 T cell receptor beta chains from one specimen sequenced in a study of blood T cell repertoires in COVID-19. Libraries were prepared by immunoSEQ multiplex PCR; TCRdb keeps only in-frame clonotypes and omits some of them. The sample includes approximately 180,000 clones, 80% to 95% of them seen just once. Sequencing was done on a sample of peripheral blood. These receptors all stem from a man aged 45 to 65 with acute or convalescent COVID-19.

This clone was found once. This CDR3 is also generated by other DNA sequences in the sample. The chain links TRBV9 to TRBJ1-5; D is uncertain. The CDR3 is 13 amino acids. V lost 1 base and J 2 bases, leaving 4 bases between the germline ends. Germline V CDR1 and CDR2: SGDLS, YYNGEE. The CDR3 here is CASSVTGNQPQHF. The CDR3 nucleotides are TGTGCCAGCAGCGTAACGGGCAATCAGCCCCAGCATTTT.

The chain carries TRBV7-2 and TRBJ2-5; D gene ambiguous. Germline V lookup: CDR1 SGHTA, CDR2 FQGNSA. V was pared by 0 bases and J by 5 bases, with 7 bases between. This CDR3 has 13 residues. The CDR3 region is CASSLANVETQYF. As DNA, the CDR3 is TGTGCCAGCAGCTTAGCCAATGTCGAGACCCAGTACTTC. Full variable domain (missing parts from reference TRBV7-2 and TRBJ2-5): GAGVSQSPSNKVTEKGKDVELRCDPISGHTALYWYRQSLGQGLEFLIYFQGNSAPDKSGLPSDRFSAERTGGSVSTLTIQRTQQEDSAVYLCASSLANVETQYFGPGTRLLVL.

The CDR3 nucleotides read TGTGCCAGCTCACCACGCGGTCCGGACAATCAGCCCCAGCATTTT. Translation: CASSPRGPDNQPQHF. The V and J genes are TRBV18 and TRBJ1-5; D not certain. The length of the CDR3 is 15 residues. The germline V and J ends were trimmed by 1 base and 3 bases, with 10 bases remaining between them. The germline CDR1 and CDR2 sequences are KGHSH and LQKENI.

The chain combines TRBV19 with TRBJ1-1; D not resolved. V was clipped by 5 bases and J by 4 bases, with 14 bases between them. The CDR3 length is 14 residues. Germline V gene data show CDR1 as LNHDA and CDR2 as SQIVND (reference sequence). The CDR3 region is CASSLRGWSTEAFF. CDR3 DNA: TGTGCCAGTAGTCTCCGTGGGTGGAGCACTGAAGCTTTCTTT.

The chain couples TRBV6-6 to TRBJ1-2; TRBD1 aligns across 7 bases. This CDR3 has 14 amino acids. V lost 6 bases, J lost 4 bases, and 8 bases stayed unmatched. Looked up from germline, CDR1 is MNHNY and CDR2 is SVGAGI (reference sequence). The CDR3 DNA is TGTGCCAGCAGCGACAGGGTGGATCTCTATGGCTACACCTTC. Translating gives CASSDRVDLYGYTF.

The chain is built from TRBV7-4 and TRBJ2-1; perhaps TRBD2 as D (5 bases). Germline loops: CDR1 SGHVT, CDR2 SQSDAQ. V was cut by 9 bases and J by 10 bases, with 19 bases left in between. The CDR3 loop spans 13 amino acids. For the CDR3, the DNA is TGTGCCAGGAGGGAGACCGCGGAGTGGGAGCAGTTCTTC. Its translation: CARRETAEWEQFF.

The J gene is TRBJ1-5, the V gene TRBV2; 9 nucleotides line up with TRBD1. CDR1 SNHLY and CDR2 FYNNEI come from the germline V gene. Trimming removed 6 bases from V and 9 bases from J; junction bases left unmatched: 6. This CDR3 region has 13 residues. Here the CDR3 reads CASSRQGDWPQHF. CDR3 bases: TGTGCCAGCAGCAGACAGGGGGATTGGCCCCAGCATTTT.

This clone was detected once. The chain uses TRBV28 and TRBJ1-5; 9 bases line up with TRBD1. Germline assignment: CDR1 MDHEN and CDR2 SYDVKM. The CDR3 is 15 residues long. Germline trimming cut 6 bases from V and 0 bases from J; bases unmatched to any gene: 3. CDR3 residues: CASSTGGLSNQPQHF. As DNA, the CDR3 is TGTGCCAGCAGCACAGGGGGCCTTAGCAATCAGCCCCAGCATTTT.

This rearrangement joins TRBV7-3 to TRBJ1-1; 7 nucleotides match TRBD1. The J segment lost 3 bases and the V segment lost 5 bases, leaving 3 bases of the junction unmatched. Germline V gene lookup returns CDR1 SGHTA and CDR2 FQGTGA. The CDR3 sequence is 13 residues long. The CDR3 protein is CASSVTGYTEAFF. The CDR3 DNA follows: TGTGCCAGCAGCGTGACAGGGTACACTGAAGCTTTCTTT. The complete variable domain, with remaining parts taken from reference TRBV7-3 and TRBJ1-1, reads GAGVSQTPSNKVTEKGKYVELRCDPISGHTALYWYRQSLGQGPEFLIYFQGTGAADDSGLPNDRFFAVRPEGSVSTLKIQRTERGDSAVYLCASSVTGYTEAFFGQGTRLTVV.

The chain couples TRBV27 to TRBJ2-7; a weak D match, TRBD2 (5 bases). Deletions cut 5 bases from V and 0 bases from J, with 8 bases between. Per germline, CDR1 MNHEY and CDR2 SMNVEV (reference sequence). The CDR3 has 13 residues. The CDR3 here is CASSMRDSYEQYF. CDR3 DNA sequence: TGTGCCAGCAGTATGAGGGACTCCTACGAGCAGTACTTC.

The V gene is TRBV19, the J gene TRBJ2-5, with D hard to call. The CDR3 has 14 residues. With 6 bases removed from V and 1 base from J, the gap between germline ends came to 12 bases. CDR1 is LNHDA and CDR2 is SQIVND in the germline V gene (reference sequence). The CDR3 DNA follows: TGTGCCAGTAGGGTTGGAACAGCCCAAGAGACCCAGTACTTC. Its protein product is CASRVGTAQETQYF.

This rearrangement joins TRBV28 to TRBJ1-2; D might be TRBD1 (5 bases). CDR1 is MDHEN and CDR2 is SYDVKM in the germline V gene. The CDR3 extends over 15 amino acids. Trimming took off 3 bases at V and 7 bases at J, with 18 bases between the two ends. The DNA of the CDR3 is TGTGCCAGCAGTTTTCTTGACAGCATCAGAGGTGGCTACACCTTC. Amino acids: CASSFLDSIRGGYTF.

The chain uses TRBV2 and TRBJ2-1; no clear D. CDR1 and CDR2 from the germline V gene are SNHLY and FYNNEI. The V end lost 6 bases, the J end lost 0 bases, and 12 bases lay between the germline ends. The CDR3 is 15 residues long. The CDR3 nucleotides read TGTGCCAGCAGGCGACGGGTGGGCTCCTACAATGAGCAGTTCTTC. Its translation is CASRRRVGSYNEQFF.

The CDR3 region is CASSLEGQAANYGYTF. The DNA of the CDR3 is TGTGCCAGCAGCTTAGAGGGACAGGCAGCTAACTATGGCTACACCTTC. J is TRBJ1-2 and V is TRBV7-9; 8 bases are shared with TRBD1. This CDR3 has 16 amino acids. Germline loops: CDR1 SEHNR, CDR2 FQNEAQ (reference sequence). V dropped 1 base and J dropped 0; count of bases not matched to a gene: 4. Complete variable domain (other parts from reference TRBV7-9 and TRBJ1-2): DTGVSQNPRHKITKRGQNVTFRCDPISEHNRLYWYRQTLGQGPEFLTYFQNEAQLEKSRLLSDRFSAERPKGSFSTLEIQRTEQGDSAMYLCASSLEGQAANYGYTFGSGTRLTVV.

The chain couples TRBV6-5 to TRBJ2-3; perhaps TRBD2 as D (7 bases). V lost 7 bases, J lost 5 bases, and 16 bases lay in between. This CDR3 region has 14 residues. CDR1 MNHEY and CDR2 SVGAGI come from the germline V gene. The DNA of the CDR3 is TGTGCCAGCACCCCGAGGGGGGGCCAAGATACGCAGTATTTT. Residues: CASTPRGGQDTQYF.

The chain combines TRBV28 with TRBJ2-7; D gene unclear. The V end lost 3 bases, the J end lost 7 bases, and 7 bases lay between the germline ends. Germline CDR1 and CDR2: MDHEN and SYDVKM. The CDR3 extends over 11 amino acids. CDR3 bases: TGTGCCAGCAGTTTCTCGCGTGAGCAGTACTTC. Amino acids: CASSFSREQYF.

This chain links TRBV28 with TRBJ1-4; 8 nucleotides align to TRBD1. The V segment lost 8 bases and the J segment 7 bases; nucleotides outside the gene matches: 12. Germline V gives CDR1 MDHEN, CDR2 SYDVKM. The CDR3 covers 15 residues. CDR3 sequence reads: CASLSGGAGVEKLFF. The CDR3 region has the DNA TGTGCCAGCCTTTCAGGGGGCGCGGGAGTTGAAAAACTGTTTTTT.

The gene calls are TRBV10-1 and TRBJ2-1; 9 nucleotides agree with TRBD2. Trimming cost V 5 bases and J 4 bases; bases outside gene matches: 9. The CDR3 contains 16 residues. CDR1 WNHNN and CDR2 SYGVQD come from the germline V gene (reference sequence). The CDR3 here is CASSPAGGGKYNEQFF. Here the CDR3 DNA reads TGCGCCAGCAGTCCAGCGGGAGGAGGAAAGTACAATGAGCAGTTCTTC.

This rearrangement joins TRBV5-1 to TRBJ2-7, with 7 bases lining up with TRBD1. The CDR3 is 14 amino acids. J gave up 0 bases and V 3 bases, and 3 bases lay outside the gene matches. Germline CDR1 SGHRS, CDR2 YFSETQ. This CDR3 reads CASSWTGRSYEQYF. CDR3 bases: TGCGCCAGCAGCTGGACAGGCCGCTCCTACGAGCAGTACTTC.

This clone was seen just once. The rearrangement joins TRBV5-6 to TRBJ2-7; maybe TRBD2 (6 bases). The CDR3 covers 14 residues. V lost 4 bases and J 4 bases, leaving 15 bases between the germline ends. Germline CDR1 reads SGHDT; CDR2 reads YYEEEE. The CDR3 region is CASSRGGGTYEQYV. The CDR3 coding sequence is TGTGCCAGCAGCCGGGGAGGCGGAACTTACGAGCAGTACGTC.

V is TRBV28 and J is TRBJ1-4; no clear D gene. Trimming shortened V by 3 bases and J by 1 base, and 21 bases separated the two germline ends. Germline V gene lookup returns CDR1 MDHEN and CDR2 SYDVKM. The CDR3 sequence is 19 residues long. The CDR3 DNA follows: TGTGCCAGCAGTTTCCCCGGGGTCTCGCGCGAGGGAACTAATGAAAAACTGTTTTTT. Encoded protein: CASSFPGVSREGTNEKLFF.

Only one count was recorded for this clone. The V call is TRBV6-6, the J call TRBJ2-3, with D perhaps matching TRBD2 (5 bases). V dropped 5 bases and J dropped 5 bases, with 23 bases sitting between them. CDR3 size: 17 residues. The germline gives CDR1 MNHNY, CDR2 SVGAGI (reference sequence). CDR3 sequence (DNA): TGTGCCAGCAGTCCCCGGGGAACGGGATTGTTGGGAGATACGCAGTATTTT. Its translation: CASSPRGTGLLGDTQYF.

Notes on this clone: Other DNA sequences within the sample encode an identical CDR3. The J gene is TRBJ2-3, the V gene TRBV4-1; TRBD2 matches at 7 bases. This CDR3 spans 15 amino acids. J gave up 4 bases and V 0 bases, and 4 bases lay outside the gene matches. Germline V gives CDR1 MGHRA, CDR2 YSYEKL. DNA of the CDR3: TGCGCCAGCAGCCAAGACGGCGGGAGCCCAGATACGCAGTATTTT. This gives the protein CASSQDGGSPDTQYF.

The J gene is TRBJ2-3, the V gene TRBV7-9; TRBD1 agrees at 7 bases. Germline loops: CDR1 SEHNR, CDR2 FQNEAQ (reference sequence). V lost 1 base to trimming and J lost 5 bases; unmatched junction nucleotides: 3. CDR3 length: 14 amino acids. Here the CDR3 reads CASSLGTGVDTQYF. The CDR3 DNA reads TGTGCCAGCAGCTTAGGAACAGGGGTAGATACGCAGTATTTT.

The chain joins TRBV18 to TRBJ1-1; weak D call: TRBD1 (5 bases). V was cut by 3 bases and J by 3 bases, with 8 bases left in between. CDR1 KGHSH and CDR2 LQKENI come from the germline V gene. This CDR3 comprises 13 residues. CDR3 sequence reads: CASSPGEDTEAFF. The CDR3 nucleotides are TGTGCCAGCTCACCGGGGGAGGACACTGAAGCTTTCTTT.

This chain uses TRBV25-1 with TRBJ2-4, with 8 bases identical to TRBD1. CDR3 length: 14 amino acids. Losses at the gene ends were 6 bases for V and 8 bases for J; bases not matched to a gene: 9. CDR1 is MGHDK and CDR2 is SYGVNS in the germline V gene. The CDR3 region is CASSDRGRGDIQYF. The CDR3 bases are TGTGCCAGCAGCGACAGGGGAAGAGGGGACATTCAGTACTTC.

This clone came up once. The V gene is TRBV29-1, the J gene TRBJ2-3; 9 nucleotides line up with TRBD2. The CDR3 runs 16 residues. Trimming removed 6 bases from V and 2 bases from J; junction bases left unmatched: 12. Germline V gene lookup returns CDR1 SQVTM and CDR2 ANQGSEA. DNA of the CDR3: TGCAGCGTCGTACCTTGGACTAGCGAGACCACAGATACGCAGTATTTT. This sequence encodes CSVVPWTSETTDTQYF.

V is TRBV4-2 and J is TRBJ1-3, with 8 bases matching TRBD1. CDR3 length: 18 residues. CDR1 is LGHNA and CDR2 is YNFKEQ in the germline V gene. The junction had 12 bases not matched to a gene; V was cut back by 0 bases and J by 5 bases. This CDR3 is CASSQDQSQTGGRNTIYF. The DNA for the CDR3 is TGTGCCAGCAGCCAAGATCAGTCTCAAACAGGGGGGAGAAACACCATATATTTT.

The CDR3 sequence is CASSLGRQPSNQPQHF. The CDR3 region has the DNA TGTGCCAGCAGTTTGGGGCGACAGCCGAGCAATCAGCCCCAGCATTTT. The rearrangement uses TRBV28 and TRBJ1-5; tentatively, D is TRBD1 (5 bases). CDR1 and CDR2 from the germline V gene are MDHEN and SYDVKM. V lost 3 bases, J lost 1 base, and 13 bases lay in between. The CDR3 loop spans 16 amino acids.

For the CDR3, the DNA is TGTGCCAGCAGTTGGGGGCCTTCGGGAATGAACACTGAAGCTTTCTTT. Residues: CASSWGPSGMNTEAFF. V gene TRBV6-6 combines with J gene TRBJ1-1, with D perhaps matching TRBD1 (6 bases). The V end lost 4 bases, the J end lost 0 bases, and 15 bases lay between the germline ends. This CDR3 region has 16 residues. Per the germline V gene, CDR1 is MNHNY and CDR2 is SVGAGI (reference sequence).